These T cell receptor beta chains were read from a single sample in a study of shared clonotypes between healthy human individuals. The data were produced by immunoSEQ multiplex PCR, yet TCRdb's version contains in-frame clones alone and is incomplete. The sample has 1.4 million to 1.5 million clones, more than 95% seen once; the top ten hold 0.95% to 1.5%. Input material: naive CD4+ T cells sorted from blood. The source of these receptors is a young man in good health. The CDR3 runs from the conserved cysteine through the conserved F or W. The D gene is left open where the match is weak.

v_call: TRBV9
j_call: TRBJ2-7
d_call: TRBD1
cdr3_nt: TGTGCCAGCAGCACAGACAGGGTTCACGAGCAGTACTTC
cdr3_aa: CASSTDRVHEQYF

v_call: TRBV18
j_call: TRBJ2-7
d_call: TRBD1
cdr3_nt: TGTGCCAGCTCACGGGGGACAGGGGGTCCCAAGGTGGGTTACGAGCAGTACTTC
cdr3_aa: CASSRGTGGPKVGYEQYF

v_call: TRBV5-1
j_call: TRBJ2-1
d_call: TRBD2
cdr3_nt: TGCGCCAGCAGCCAGACTAGCGGGTACAACAATGAGCAGTTCTTC
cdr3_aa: CASSQTSGYNNEQFF

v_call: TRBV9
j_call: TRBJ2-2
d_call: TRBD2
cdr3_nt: TGTGCCAGCAGCCCACGACTAGCAGACACCGGGGAGCTGTTTTTT
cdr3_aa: CASSPRLADTGELFF

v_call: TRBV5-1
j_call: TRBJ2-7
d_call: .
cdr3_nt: TGCGCCAGCCGAGCGGTGAGGGAGTTGAGCGAGCAGTACTTC
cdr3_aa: CASRAVRELSEQYF

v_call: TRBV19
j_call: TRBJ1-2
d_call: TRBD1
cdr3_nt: TGTGCCATTAGGATGCCGGGACAGGGACGAAACTATGGCTACACCTTC
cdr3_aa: CAIRMPGQGRNYGYTF

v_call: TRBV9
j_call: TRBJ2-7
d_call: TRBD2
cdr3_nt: TGTGCCAGCAGCGCGGGGACTAGCGGGAGATGGGAGCAGTACTTC
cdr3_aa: CASSAGTSGRWEQYF

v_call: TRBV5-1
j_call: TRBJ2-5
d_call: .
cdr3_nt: TGCGCCAGCAGCCCGGGGGCAGGGGAAGAGACCCAGTACTTC
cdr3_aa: CASSPGAGEETQYF

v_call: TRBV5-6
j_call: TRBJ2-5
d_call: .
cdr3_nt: TGTGCCAGCAGCATAACCGGGGAGACCCAGTACTTC
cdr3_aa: CASSITGETQYF

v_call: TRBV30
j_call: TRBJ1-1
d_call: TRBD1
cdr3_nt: TGTGCCTGGACCCGGGGGGACAGGGGGAGGGACACTGAAGCTTTCTTT
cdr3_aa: CAWTRGDRGRDTEAFF

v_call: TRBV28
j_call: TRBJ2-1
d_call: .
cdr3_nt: TGTGCCAGCACCTCTTGGTATGAGCAGTTCTTC
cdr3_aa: CASTSWYEQFF

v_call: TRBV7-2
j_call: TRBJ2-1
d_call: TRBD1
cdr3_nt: TGTGCCAGCAGTTTGCAGGGGGCTAACTCCTACAATGAGCAGTTCTTC
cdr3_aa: CASSLQGANSYNEQFF

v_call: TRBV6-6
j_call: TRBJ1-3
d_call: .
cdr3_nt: TGTGCCAGCACCATGAAGGGCAACACCATATATTTT
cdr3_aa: CASTMKGNTIYF

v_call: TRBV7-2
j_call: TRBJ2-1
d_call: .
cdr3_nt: TGTGCCAGCAGCTTCCATCCCAGAGGAAACAATGAGCAGTTCTTC
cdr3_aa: CASSFHPRGNNEQFF

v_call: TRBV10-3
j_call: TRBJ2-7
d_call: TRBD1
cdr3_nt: TGTGCCATCAGTGAACAGGGGTACGAGCAGTACTTC
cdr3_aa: CAISEQGYEQYF

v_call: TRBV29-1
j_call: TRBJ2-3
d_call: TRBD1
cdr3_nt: TGCAGCGTTGGGGACAGTTATACGCAGTATTTT
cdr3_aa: CSVGDSYTQYF

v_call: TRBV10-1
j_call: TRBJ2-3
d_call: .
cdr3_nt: TGCGCCAGCAGTGATCTGGGGGCAAATTCGGATACGCAGTATTTT
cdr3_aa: CASSDLGANSDTQYF

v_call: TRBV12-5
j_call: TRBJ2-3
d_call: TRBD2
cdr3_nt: TGTGCTAGTGGCAGACTAGCTGAAGATACGCAGTATTTT
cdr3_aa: CASGRLAEDTQYF

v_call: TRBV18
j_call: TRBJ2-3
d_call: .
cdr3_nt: TGTGCCAGCTCCCCGCAAATACAGGGATGGTACGAAACAGATACGCAGTATTTT
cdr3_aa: CASSPQIQGWYETDTQYF

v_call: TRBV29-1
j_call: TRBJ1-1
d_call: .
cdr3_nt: TGCAGCGTTGCCCACGGGGGAGCTGAAGCTTTCTTT
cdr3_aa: CSVAHGGAEAFF

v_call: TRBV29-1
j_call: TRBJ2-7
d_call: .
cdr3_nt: TGCAGCGTTGTGGGGGAGCGCCTCGAGCAGTACTTC
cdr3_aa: CSVVGERLEQYF

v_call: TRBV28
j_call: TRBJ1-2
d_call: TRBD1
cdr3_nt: TGTGCCACGGACAGGGGAATATTC
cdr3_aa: CATDRGIF

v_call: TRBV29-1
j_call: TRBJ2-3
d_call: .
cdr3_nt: TGCAGCGTTGTTCCTGGGAGCACAGATACGCAGTATTTT
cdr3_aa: CSVVPGSTDTQYF

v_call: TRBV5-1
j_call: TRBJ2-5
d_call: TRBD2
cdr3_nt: TGCGCCAGCGGGACTAGTACGAAGACCCAGTACTTC
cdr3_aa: CASGTSTKTQYF

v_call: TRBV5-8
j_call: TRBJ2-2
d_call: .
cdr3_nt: TGTGCCAGCAGCTTGGGTACGGGGCCGAACACCGGGGAGCTGTTTTTT
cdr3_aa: CASSLGTGPNTGELFF

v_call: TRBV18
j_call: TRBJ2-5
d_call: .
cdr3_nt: TGTGCCAGCTCACCTCTAGGACGCGGAGAGACCCAGTACTTC
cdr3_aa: CASSPLGRGETQYF